This T cell receptor (beta chain) is drawn from a study of T-cell reconstitution after alpha-beta-depleted transplantation in children. Overall study results and limits: Where some patients showed high TCRbeta diversity at day 60, it came from recipient T cells and thymic progenitors that had survived. Two months or so post-transplant, alpha-beta T cells reportedly derived from several hundred expanded graft clones. Fresh T-cell production supplied most of the T-cell counts and diversity seen one year after transplant.

There are a few counts of this clonotype. The antigen remains undetermined. The germline V and J ends were trimmed by 3 bases and 2 bases, with 10 bases remaining between them. The CDR3 extends over 15 amino acids. The V gene's germline CDR1 is LNHDA and CDR2 SQIVND (reference sequence). Unique molecular identifiers were incorporated into the prepared TCRbeta library. From the PCR reads, TCRdb called clonotypes with MiXCR, one entry per CDR3 protein. The table records 75,000 to 90,000 distinct CDR3 sequences, 11% to 15% of them present only once. The receptor's source is a male patient under 10 years old who had a stem cell transplant for acute lymphoblastic leukemia, so the T cells may come from the graft donor. The sample here was PBMCs, mostly from graft donor cells, taken 180 days after TCRalphabeta/CD19-depleted stem cell transplant. The chain employs TRBV19 and TRBJ2-2; D remains unclear. The CDR3: CASSMMHLNTGELFF. In DNA, the CDR3 is TGTGCCAGTAGTATGATGCACCTCAACACCGGGGAGCTGTTTTTT.